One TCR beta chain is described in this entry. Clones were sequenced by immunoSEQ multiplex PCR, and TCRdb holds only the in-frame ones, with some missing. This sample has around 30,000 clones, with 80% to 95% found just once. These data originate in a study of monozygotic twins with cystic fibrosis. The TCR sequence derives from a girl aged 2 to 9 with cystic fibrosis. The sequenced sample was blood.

The CDR3 sequence is CASSKDRLANEKLFF. For the CDR3, the DNA is TGCGCCAGCAGCAAAGACAGGCTCGCTAATGAAAAACTGTTTTTT. The rearrangement joins TRBV5-1 to TRBJ1-4; a weak D match, TRBD1 (6 bases). The CDR3 runs to 15 residues. CDR1 is SGHRS and CDR2 is YFSETQ in the germline V gene. Between the trimmed V and J ends, which lost 4 bases and 3 bases, there was a span of 13 bases.